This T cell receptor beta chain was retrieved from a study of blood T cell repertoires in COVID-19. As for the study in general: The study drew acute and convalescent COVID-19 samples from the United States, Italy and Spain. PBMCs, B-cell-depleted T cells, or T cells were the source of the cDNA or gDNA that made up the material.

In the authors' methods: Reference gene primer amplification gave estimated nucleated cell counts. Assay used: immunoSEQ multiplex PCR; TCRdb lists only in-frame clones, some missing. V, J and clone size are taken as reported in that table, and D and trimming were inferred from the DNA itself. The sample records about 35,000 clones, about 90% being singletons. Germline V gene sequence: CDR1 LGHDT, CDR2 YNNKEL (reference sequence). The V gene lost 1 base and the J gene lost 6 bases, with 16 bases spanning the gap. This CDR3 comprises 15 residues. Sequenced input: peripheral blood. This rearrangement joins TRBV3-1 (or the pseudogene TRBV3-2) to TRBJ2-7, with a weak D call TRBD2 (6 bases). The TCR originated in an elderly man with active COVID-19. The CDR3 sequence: CASSQGGVMTSEQYF. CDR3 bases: TGTGCCAGCAGCCAAGGAGGGGTAATGACTAGCGAGCAGTACTTC.